The 31 T cell receptor beta chains given below trace back to one sample, sequenced in a study of CD8 T cells in ankylosing spondylitis. MiXCR, run by TCRdb on the 5' RACE reads, gives a single entry per CDR3 protein. The table records a few hundred thousand distinct CDR3 sequences, around a tenth of them present only once. Sequencing input: blood, either unsorted or a sorted T cell fraction (not recorded which). Receptor source: a female donor with ankylosing spondylitis or in good health (not recorded which).

The chain has TRBV19 and TRBJ1-2, with D maybe TRBD1 (5 bases). This CDR3 has 15 amino acids. Trimming removed 5 bases at V and 3 bases at J, with 16 bases between. CDR1 is LNHDA, CDR2 SQIVND, per germline (reference sequence). The CDR3 nucleotides read TGTGCCAGTAGTCCTAGGGGCAGGGTCGACTATGGCTACACCTTC. Residues: CASSPRGRVDYGYTF.

The V call is TRBV7-2, the J call TRBJ1-3; possible D gene TRBD1, 5 bases. Germline V lookup: CDR1 SGHTA, CDR2 FQGNSA. V dropped 5 bases and J dropped 0 bases, with 11 bases sitting between them. The CDR3 runs 15 residues. CDR3 loop: CASSRRGPSGNTIYF. The CDR3 nucleotides read TGTGCCAGCAGCCGTAGGGGACCCTCTGGAAACACCATATATTTT. The variable domain in full, with the rest retrieved from reference TRBV7-2 and TRBJ1-3, is GAGVSQSPSNKVTEKGKDVELRCDPISGHTALYWYRQSLGQGLEFLIYFQGNSAPDKSGLPSDRFSAERTGGSVSTLTIQRTQQEDSAVYLCASSRRGPSGNTIYFGEGSWLTVV.

This clonotype was counted only a few times. CDR3 sequence (DNA): TGTGCCAGCAGTTTAGTAGCGGGAGGGCCGGGCGAGCAGTACTTC. Its protein product is CASSLVAGGPGEQYF. The rearrangement joins TRBV27 to TRBJ2-7; 11 nucleotides agree with TRBD2. From germline, CDR1 is MNHEY and CDR2 SMNVEV (reference sequence). This CDR3 region has 15 residues. V dropped 2 bases and J dropped 6; count of bases not matched to a gene: 6.

This chain links TRBV4-3 with TRBJ1-4; D unclear. CDR1 is LGHNA and CDR2 is YSLEER in the germline V gene. The CDR3 consists of 15 residues. Trimming cost V 4 bases and J 4 bases, with 13 bases left between them. CDR3 bases: TGCGCCAGCAGCCTTGGTGGGGAAGGTAATGAAAAACTGTTTTTT. It encodes CASSLGGEGNEKLFF.

This clonotype appeared a few times. J is TRBJ2-1 and V is TRBV24-1; TRBD2 aligns across 9 bases. CDR3 size: 15 residues. V trimming: 5 bases; J trimming: 5 bases; junction bases outside the gene matches: 6. The germline V gene has CDR1 KGHDR and CDR2 SFDVKD. The CDR3 sequence: CATSGGLAPNNEQFF. The CDR3 DNA reads as TGTGCCACCAGTGGTGGACTAGCGCCTAACAATGAGCAGTTCTTC.

This clonotype was recorded at least ten times. The CDR3 loop is CASSLGDRDADTQYF. Written as DNA, the CDR3 is TGTGCCAGCAGCTTAGGGGACAGGGATGCAGATACGCAGTATTTT. J is TRBJ2-3 and V is TRBV7-2; 9 nucleotides agree with TRBD1. The CDR3 length is 15 residues. J gave up 4 bases and V 1 base, and 3 bases lay outside the gene matches. Germline V gene sequence: CDR1 SGHTA, CDR2 FQGNSA.

This chain's CDR3 is CASSIGGPQYF. CDR3 coding DNA: TGTGCCAGTAGTATAGGGGGACCTCAGTACTTC. The chain has TRBV19 and TRBJ2-4; D might be TRBD1 or TRBD2, each matching 5 bases. CDR1 is LNHDA, CDR2 SQIVND, per germline (reference sequence). The CDR3 loop spans 11 amino acids. V was trimmed by 1 base and J by 12 bases, leaving 7 bases between them. The full variable domain, rest sourced from reference TRBV19 and TRBJ2-4, is DGGITQSPKYLFRKEGQNVTLSCEQNLNHDAMYWYRQDPGQGLRLIYYSQIVNDFQKGDIAEGYSVSREKKESFPLTVTSAQKNPTAFYLCASSIGGPQYFGAGTRLSVL.

There are a few counts of this clonotype. The chain joins TRBV20-1 to TRBJ2-3; 9 bases are a match to TRBD2. V was clipped by 0 bases and J by 8 bases; unmatched bases: 12. The CDR3 runs to 16 residues. The germline gives CDR1 DFQATT, CDR2 SNEGSKA (reference sequence). The CDR3 sequence: CSARDETSGWVGTQYF. Here the CDR3 DNA reads TGCAGTGCTAGAGATGAAACTAGCGGGTGGGTGGGTACGCAGTATTTT.

As for this clonotype: This may arise from a read error, as a much more abundant clone is one base away. V usage is TRBV11-2 and J usage is TRBJ2-1, with 9 nucleotides matching TRBD2. CDR1 and CDR2 (germline): SGHAT, FQNNGV. The CDR3 runs to 15 residues. The CDR3: CASGLGAGGGDEQFF. Written as DNA, the CDR3 is TGTGCCAGCGGCTTAGGAGCGGGAGGAGGAGATGAGCAGTTCTTC.

This clonotype occurred many times. The chain is built from TRBV29-1 and TRBJ1-2, with a weak D call TRBD1 (6 bases). CDR1 and CDR2 (germline): SQVTM, ANQGSEA. The length of the CDR3 is 12 residues. The ends were cut back, 2 bases at V and 8 bases at J, with 12 bases in the middle. The CDR3 protein is CSVERGASGYTF. The CDR3 bases are TGCAGCGTTGAAAGGGGGGCCAGCGGCTACACCTTC. The complete variable domain, with remaining parts taken from reference TRBV29-1 and TRBJ1-2, reads SAVISQKPSRDICQRGTSLTIQCQVDSQVTMMFWYRQQPGQSLTLIATANQGSEATYESGFVIDKFPISRPNLTFSTLTVSNMSPEDSSIYLCSVERGASGYTFGSGTRLTVV.

There are many counts of this clonotype. V gene TRBV28 combines with J gene TRBJ2-6; D is possibly TRBD1 or TRBD2 (6 bases each). CDR1 and CDR2 (germline): MDHEN, SYDVKM. V was shortened by 2 bases and J by 2 bases, with 13 bases between the two germline ends. The length of the CDR3 is 17 residues. This CDR3 is CASSLQGRLAGANVLTF. CDR3 in DNA: TGTGCCAGCAGTTTACAGGGGAGGCTTGCTGGGGCCAACGTCCTGACTTTC.

This clonotype was counted between two and nine times. The chain carries TRBV7-3 and TRBJ1-1, with 8 positions matching TRBD1. This CDR3 comprises 16 residues. Germline V gene sequence: CDR1 SGHTA, CDR2 FQGTGA. J lost 5 bases, V lost 5 bases, and 13 bases had no gene match. The CDR3 DNA reads TGTGCCAGCAGCCCAGGGGGATCCCAGGGGGCAACTGAAGCTTTCTTT. This sequence encodes CASSPGGSQGATEAFF. Full variable domain (rest looked up from reference TRBV7-3 and TRBJ1-1): GAGVSQTPSNKVTEKGKYVELRCDPISGHTALYWYRQSLGQGPEFLIYFQGTGAADDSGLPNDRFFAVRPEGSVSTLKIQRTERGDSAVYLCASSPGGSQGATEAFFGQGTRLTVV.

V is TRBV24-1 and J is TRBJ2-5; D is perhaps TRBD1 (5 bases). CDR3 length equals 14 residues. Trimming removed 0 bases at V and 4 bases at J, with 8 bases between. CDR1 is KGHDR, CDR2 SFDVKD, per germline. The CDR3 nucleotides read TGTGCCACCAGTGATTTGGACAGAGGAGAGACCCAGTACTTC. Translating it yields CATSDLDRGETQYF.

With regard to this clonotype: A much more abundant neighbour one base away suggests this may be a read error. The J gene is TRBJ2-4, the V gene TRBV24-1, with 8 bases lining up with TRBD1. Losses at the gene ends were 3 bases for V and 5 bases for J; bases not matched to a gene: 5. Looked up from germline, CDR1 is KGHDR and CDR2 is SFDVKD. This CDR3 comprises 15 residues. The chain's CDR3 is CATSDRGRGQNIQYF. The CDR3 region has the DNA TGTGCCACCAGTGATAGGGGCAGGGGGCAAAACATTCAGTACTTC.

This clonotype has at least ten counts. This sequence joins TRBV5-1 and TRBJ2-1; 7 positions agree with TRBD1. The CDR3 extends over 15 amino acids. Trimming at V came to 4 bases and at J to 4 bases, leaving 8 bases not matched to a gene. Germline CDR1 is SGHRS and CDR2 is YFSETQ. CDR3 protein: CASSALGTEYNEQFF. The CDR3 DNA reads TGCGCCAGCAGCGCCTTAGGGACAGAATACAATGAGCAGTTCTTC.

This chain uses TRBV21-1 with TRBJ1-2; no DNA check was done on the table's D call, TRBD1. TRBV21-1 is listed as a pseudogene. The CDR3 is 15 residues long. CDR3 sequence (DNA): TGTGCCAGCAGCAACTCAACAGGGGGCAGCTATGGCTACACCTTC. Translation: CASSNSTGGSYGYTF.

This clonotype was seen at least ten times. The chain carries TRBV5-5 and TRBJ1-2; a weak D match, TRBD1 (6 bases). The CDR3 has 15 amino acids. V was pared by 0 bases and J by 8 bases, with 17 bases between. Germline V lookup: CDR1 SGHKS, CDR2 YYEKEE (reference sequence). The DNA of the CDR3 is TGTGCCAGCAGCTTGGATGCTGGGGGGGCCGGCGGCTACACCTTC. It translates to CASSLDAGGAGGYTF.

The CDR3 reads CAWTVQRGTEAFF. CDR3 coding DNA: TGTGCCTGGACTGTACAAAGAGGCACTGAAGCTTTCTTT. The J gene is TRBJ1-1, the V gene TRBV30; D is uncertain. The CDR3 is 13 residues long. Looked up from germline, CDR1 is GTSNPN and CDR2 is SVGIG (reference sequence). The V gene lost 4 bases and the J gene lost 4 bases, with 13 bases spanning the gap.

This clonotype was detected ten times or more. V and J are TRBV5-6 and TRBJ2-2; a possible D gene is TRBD2 (5 bases). The germline gives CDR1 SGHDT, CDR2 YYEEEE. The CDR3 sequence is 13 residues long. With 3 bases removed from V and 7 bases from J, the gap between germline ends came to 10 bases. The CDR3 spells CASSSRGSGELFF. CDR3 DNA sequence: TGTGCCAGCAGCTCCCGGGGAAGCGGGGAGCTGTTTTTT.

This clonotype was found many times. The CDR3 DNA is TGCGCCAGCACCCAACGCACAGATACGCAGTATTTT. This translates into CASTQRTDTQYF. V and J are TRBV10-2 and TRBJ2-3; D unclear. Germline-derived CDR1 and CDR2 are WSHSY and SAAADI. Trimming removed 7 bases at V and 1 base at J, with 6 bases between. There are 12 residues in the CDR3.

This clonotype was observed at least ten times. J is TRBJ2-2 and V is TRBV29-1; TRBD1 might be the D (6 bases). The length of the CDR3 is 13 residues. From germline, CDR1 is SQVTM and CDR2 ANQGSEA. Trimming pared 8 bases from V and 4 bases from J, leaving 14 bases between. CDR3 sequence (DNA): TGCAGCACAAAAATAGGGGGCACCGGGGAGCTGTTTTTT. Translating gives CSTKIGGTGELFF.

This clonotype showed up many times. V and J are TRBV5-5 and TRBJ2-1; 7 bases fit TRBD1. With V trimmed by 0 bases and J by 7 bases, 7 bases remained unmatched. CDR1 is SGHKS, CDR2 YYEKEE, per germline (reference sequence). This CDR3 contains 15 residues. The CDR3 DNA sequence: TGTGCCAGCAGCTTGGACTTGACAGGGTGGAATGAGCAGTTCTTC. Translating gives CASSLDLTGWNEQFF.

Turning to this clonotype: This sequence may be a read error, since a much larger clone differs from it by one base. CDR3 residues: CAGSGPGTSGSTDTQYF. DNA for the CDR3: TGCGCCGGCAGTGGCCCCGGGACTAGCGGTAGCACAGATACGCAGTATTTT. This chain uses TRBV10-2 with TRBJ2-3, with 11 bases lining up with TRBD2. The germline gives CDR1 WSHSY, CDR2 SAAADI. CDR3 size: 17 residues.

The chain recombines TRBV7-9 with TRBJ2-1, with 12 positions matching TRBD1. With 6 bases clipped from V and 7 bases from J, the junction kept 7 bases outside the gene matches. Germline-derived CDR1 and CDR2 are SEHNR and FQNEAQ (reference sequence). The CDR3 length is 15 residues. In DNA form, the CDR3 reads TGTGCCAGCAGACCCGGGACAGGGGGCTGGAATGAGCAGTTCTTC. Translated: CASRPGTGGWNEQFF.

The table lists this clonotype with many counts. One end of the junction fails to match germline, which may point to a read error. The chain uses TRBV10-3 and TRBJ2-5; either TRBD1 or TRBD2 may supply D (5 bases each). CDR3 length equals 16 residues. Germline CDR1 and CDR2: ENHRY and SYGVKD. In nucleotides, the CDR3 is TGTGCCATCAGTCCCTCCGCCGGGACCGGTGGTGAGAGCCAGTACTTC. It codes for CAISPSAGTGGESQYF.

To note about this clonotype: At one of its ends the junction is not consistent with the germline gene, which may arise from a read error. This chain connects TRBV7-8 to TRBJ2-1, with TRBD2 matching 8 bases. This CDR3 has 15 amino acids. Germline V gene lookup returns CDR1 SGHVS and CDR2 FQNEAQ. CDR3 sequence: CASSIPGLGWDEQSF. In DNA, the CDR3 is TGTGCCAGCAGCATCCCGGGACTAGGGTGGGATGAGCAGTCCTTC.

The chain has TRBV12-3 or TRBV12-4 and TRBJ1-2; 9 bases map to TRBD1. The CDR3 is made up of 18 amino acids. Trimming at V came to 2 bases and at J to 0 bases, leaving 10 bases not matched to a gene. CDR3 in DNA: TGTGCCAGCAGTTTATTGGGACAGGGAAGTCGGCCTAACTATGGCTACACCTTC. It translates to CASSLLGQGSRPNYGYTF.

Details on this clonotype: Being one base from a much bigger clone, this may be a read error. V usage is TRBV20-1 and J usage is TRBJ1-5; a possible D gene is TRBD1 (5 bases). Germline V gives CDR1 DFQATT, CDR2 SNEGSKA (reference sequence). The V and J ends lost 7 bases and 7 bases respectively, with 17 bases between them. The CDR3 runs to 13 residues. CDR3 protein: CSDSGGWSQPQHF. The CDR3 coding sequence is TGCAGTGATAGCGGGGGATGGAGCCAGCCCCAGCATTTT.

This clonotype came up a few times. The gene calls are TRBV5-1 and TRBJ2-2, with 11 bases aligning to TRBD1. The CDR3 is 17 amino acids. J lost 4 bases, V lost 0 bases, and 5 bases had no gene match. Germline V gene lookup returns CDR1 SGHRS and CDR2 YFSETQ. CDR3 coding DNA: TGCGCCAGCAGCTTGGAGCCCGGGACAGGGGGCACCGGGGAGCTGTTTTTT. It is translated as CASSLEPGTGGTGELFF.

In its sample, this clonotype was seen a few times. CDR3 sequence: CASGLGGRGSISYNEQFF. CDR3 nucleotides: TGTGCTAGTGGTTTGGGAGGTAGGGGGAGTATCTCCTACAATGAGCAGTTCTTC. The chain combines TRBV12-5 with TRBJ2-1, with TRBD1 as a possible D gene (6 bases). Trimming left V 1 base short and J 0 bases short, with 16 bases between. This CDR3 region has 18 residues. CDR1 LGHNT and CDR2 FRNRAP come from the germline V gene. Supplemented by reference TRBV12-5 and TRBJ2-1, the full variable domain reads DARVTQTPRHKVTEMGQEVTMRCQPILGHNTVFWYRQTMMQGLELLAYFRNRAPLDDSGMPKDRFSAEMPDATLATLKIQPSEPRDSAVYFCASGLGGRGSISYNEQFFGPGTRLTVL.

In this sample, this clonotype turned up many times. The chain is built from TRBV20-1 and TRBJ2-1; TRBD2 aligns across 7 bases. The germline gives CDR1 DFQATT, CDR2 SNEGSKA (reference sequence). This CDR3 contains 13 residues. Trimming removed 0 bases from V and 5 bases from J; junction bases left unmatched: 1. The CDR3 region is CSARDTSDNEQFF. The CDR3 bases are TGCAGTGCTAGAGATACTAGCGACAATGAGCAGTTCTTC.